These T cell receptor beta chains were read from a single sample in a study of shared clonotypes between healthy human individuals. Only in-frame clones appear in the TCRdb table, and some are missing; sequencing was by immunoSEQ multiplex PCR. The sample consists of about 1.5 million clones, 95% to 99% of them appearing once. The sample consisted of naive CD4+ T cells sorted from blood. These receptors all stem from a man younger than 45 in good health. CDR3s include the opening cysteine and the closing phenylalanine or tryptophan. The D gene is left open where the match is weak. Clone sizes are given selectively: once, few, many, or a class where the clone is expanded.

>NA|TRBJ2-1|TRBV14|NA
CASSPELEGIYNEQFF
TGTGCCAGCAGCCCCGAACTGGAGGGTATCTACAATGAGCAGTTCTTC
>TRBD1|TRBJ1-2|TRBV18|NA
CASSVRRWDRLTYTF
TGTGCCAGCTCAGTGCGACGATGGGACAGGCTAACCTACACCTTC
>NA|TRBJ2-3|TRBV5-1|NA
CASRRQSDTDTQYF
TGCGCCAGCAGACGACAGAGCGACACAGATACGCAGTATTTT
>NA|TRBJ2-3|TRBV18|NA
CASSLSTDTQYF
TGTGCCAGCTCCCTTAGCACAGATACGCAGTATTTT
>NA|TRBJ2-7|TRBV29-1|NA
CSPARPGVWAGSAEQYF
TGCAGCCCCGCACGACCGGGAGTTTGGGCCGGTTCCGCCGAGCAGTACTTC
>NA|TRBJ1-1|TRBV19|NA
CVGGNRAAFF
TGTGTTGGGGGGAACCGGGCAGCTTTCTTT
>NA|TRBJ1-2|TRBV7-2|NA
CASSLQGALGYTF
TGTGCCAGCAGCTTACAAGGGGCCCTTGGCTACACCTTC
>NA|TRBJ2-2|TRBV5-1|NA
CASSLRVPGELFF
TGCGCCAGCAGCTTAAGGGTCCCCGGGGAGCTGTTTTTT
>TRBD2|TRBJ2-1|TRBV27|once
CASKTSGQGRQFF
TGTGCCAGCAAGACTAGCGGCCAGGGGAGGCAGTTCTTC
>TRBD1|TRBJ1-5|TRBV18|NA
CASSYQGASSNQPQHF
TGTGCCAGCTCATATCAGGGGGCGTCCAGCAATCAGCCCCAGCATTTT
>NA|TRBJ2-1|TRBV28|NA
CASTDGYNEQFF
TGTGCCAGTACCGACGGCTACAATGAGCAGTTCTTC
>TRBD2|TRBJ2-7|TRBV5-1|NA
CASRSEPLAGGPEQYF
TGCGCCAGCAGGTCCGAACCTCTAGCGGGAGGGCCCGAGCAGTACTTC
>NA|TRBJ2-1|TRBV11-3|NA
CASSSGLPYNEQFF
TGTGCCAGCAGCTCAGGACTTCCCTACAATGAGCAGTTCTTC
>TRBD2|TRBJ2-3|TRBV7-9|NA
CASSLSGSSTDTQYF
TGTGCCAGCAGCCTAAGCGGGAGCAGCACAGATACGCAGTATTTT
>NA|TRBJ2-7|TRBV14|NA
CASSQESLRGTLRKSSYEQYF
TGTGCCAGCAGCCAAGAGTCCCTCCGGGGGACACTTCGGAAAAGCTCCTACGAGCAGTACTTC
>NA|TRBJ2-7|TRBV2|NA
CASSADYEQYF
TGTGCCAGCAGTGCCGACTACGAGCAGTACTTC
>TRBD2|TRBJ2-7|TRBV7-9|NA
CASTRRSGSSYEQYF
TGTGCCAGCACCCGGAGGAGCGGGAGCTCCTACGAGCAGTACTTC
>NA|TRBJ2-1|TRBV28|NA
CASSLVVYNEQFF
TGTGCCAGCAGTTTAGTGGTGTACAATGAGCAGTTCTTC
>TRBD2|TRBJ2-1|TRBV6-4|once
CASSDGVGASGRLTSYNEQFF
TGTGCCAGCAGTGACGGCGTTGGTGCTAGCGGGAGACTTACCTCCTACAATGAGCAGTTCTTC
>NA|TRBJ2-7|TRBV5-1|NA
CASSWDPQGYEQYF
TGCGCCAGCAGCTGGGACCCCCAGGGATACGAGCAGTACTTC
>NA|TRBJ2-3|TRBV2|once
CAAPRQGPTDTQYF
TGTGCCGCACCGAGGCAGGGGCCCACAGATACGCAGTATTTT
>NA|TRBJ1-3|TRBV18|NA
CASSTSQTGTGNTIYF
TGTGCCAGCTCAACAAGCCAAACCGGGACTGGAAACACCATATATTTT
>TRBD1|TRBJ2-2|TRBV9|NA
CASSVVSFRGRIGELFF
TGTGCCAGCAGCGTAGTTTCCTTCAGGGGGCGAATCGGGGAGCTGTTTTTT
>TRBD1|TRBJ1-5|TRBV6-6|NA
CASSNSDRGRQPQHF
TGTGCCAGCAGTAACTCGGACAGGGGGCGTCAGCCCCAGCATTTT
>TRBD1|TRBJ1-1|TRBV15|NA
CATSRDSPGQGYYEAFF
TGTGCCACCAGCAGAGATTCACCGGGACAGGGCTACTATGAAGCTTTCTTT
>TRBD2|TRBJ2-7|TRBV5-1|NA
CASSSSPGGRSYEQYF
TGCGCCAGCAGCTCGTCCCCGGGAGGTCGGTCCTACGAGCAGTACTTC
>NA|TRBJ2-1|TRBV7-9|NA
CASSLLGGSSYNEQFF
TGTGCCAGCAGCCTTCTAGGGGGGAGCTCCTACAATGAGCAGTTCTTC
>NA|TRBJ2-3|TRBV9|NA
CASSRSSTDTQYF
TGTGCCAGCAGCCGGTCTAGCACAGATACGCAGTATTTT
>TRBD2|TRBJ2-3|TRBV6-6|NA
CASGRGGSTDTQYF
TGTGCCAGTGGGCGGGGGGGGTCCACAGATACGCAGTATTTT
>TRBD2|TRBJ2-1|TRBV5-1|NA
CASSLAAGVSSYNEQFF
TGCGCCAGCAGCTTGGCCGCGGGGGTGAGCTCCTACAATGAGCAGTTCTTC
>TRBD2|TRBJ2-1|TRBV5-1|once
CASSLSLAEHNEQFF
TGCGCCAGCAGCCTTTCACTAGCGGAACACAATGAGCAGTTCTTC
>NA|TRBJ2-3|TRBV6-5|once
CASSYQPAGDTQYF
TGTGCCAGCAGTTACCAACCCGCTGGGGATACGCAGTATTTT
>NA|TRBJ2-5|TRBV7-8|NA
CASSLGSETQYF
TGTGCCAGCAGCTTAGGTTCGGAGACCCAGTACTTC
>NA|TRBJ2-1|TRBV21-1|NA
CASSSVIEAGQIEQFF
TGTGCCAGCAGCTCTGTAATCGAAGCGGGCCAAATTGAGCAGTTCTTC
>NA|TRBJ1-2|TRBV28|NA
CATLTMSNYGYTF
TGTGCCACGCTGACGATGTCCAACTATGGCTACACCTTC
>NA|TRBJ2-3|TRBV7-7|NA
CASSLSRTDTQYF
TGTGCTAGCAGCTTATCGAGAACAGATACGCAGTATTTT
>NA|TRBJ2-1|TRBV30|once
CAWSVKGLLINEQFF
TGTGCCTGGAGTGTTAAGGGGTTATTGATCAATGAGCAGTTCTTC
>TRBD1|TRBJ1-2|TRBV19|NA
CASSILGQGSYGYTF
TGTGCCAGTAGTATACTAGGACAGGGATCCTATGGCTACACCTTC
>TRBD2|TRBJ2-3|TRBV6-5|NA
CATQIAGESDTQYF
TGTGCCACCCAAATAGCGGGAGAGTCAGATACGCAGTATTTT
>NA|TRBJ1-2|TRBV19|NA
CASSLSKATGYTF
TGTGCCAGTAGTCTTTCAAAAGCCACTGGCTACACCTTC
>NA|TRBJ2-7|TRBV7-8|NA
CASSLAARDEQYF
TGTGCCAGCAGCTTAGCGGCCCGGGACGAGCAGTACTTC
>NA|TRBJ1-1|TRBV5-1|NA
CASSLGLGNTEAFF
TGCGCCAGCAGCTTGGGACTGGGGAACACTGAAGCTTTCTTT
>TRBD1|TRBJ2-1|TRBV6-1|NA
CASRATPGQGVWQFF
TGTGCCAGCAGGGCTACTCCGGGACAGGGGGTTTGGCAGTTCTTC
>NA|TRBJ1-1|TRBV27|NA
CASSTGLGTEAFF
TGTGCCAGCAGTACAGGATTGGGCACTGAAGCTTTCTTT
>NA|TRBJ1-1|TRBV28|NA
CASRPPGHQNTEAFF
TGTGCCAGCAGACCACCGGGACACCAGAACACTGAAGCTTTCTTT
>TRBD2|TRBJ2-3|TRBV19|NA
CASSIRLAGETDTQYF
TGTGCCAGTAGTATCAGGTTAGCGGGAGAAACAGATACGCAGTATTTT
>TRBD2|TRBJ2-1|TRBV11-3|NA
CASSRGLAGGNEQFF
TGTGCCAGCAGCCGGGGACTAGCGGGAGGGAATGAGCAGTTCTTC
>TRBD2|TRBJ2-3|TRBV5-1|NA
CASSLAPAGGTDTQYF
TGCGCCAGCAGCTTGGCTCCAGCGGGAGGCACAGATACGCAGTATTTT
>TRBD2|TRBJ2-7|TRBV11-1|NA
CASSYGLAGIYEQYF
TGTGCCAGCAGCTATGGACTAGCGGGAATCTACGAGCAGTACTTC
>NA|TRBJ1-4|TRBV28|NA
CASSRFAGAGEKLFF
TGTGCCAGCAGTCGCTTCGCGGGGGCTGGGGAAAAACTGTTTTTT
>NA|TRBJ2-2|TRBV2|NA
CASSEGNTGELFF
TGTGCCAGCAGTGAAGGGAACACCGGGGAGCTGTTTTTT
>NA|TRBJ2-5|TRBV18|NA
CASSPPSEETQYF
TGTGCCAGCTCACCACCGTCCGAAGAGACCCAGTACTTC
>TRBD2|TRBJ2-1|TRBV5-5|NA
CASRRGSSLQVQFF
TGTGCCAGCAGGCGGGGGTCGTCACTTCAGGTGCAGTTCTTC
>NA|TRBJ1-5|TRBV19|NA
CASLPGLGQPQHF
TGTGCCAGTCTCCCTGGGCTGGGGCAGCCCCAGCATTTT
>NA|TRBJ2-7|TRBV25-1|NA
CASSWTDRQYF
TGTGCCAGCAGTTGGACCGACCGGCAGTACTTC
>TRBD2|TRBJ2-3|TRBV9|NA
CASSVELEVAGQTDTQYF
TGTGCCAGCAGCGTAGAACTGGAGGTAGCGGGGCAAACAGATACGCAGTATTTT
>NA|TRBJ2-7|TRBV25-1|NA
CASSEKGYEQYF
TGTGCCAGCAGTGAAAAGGGGTACGAGCAGTACTTC